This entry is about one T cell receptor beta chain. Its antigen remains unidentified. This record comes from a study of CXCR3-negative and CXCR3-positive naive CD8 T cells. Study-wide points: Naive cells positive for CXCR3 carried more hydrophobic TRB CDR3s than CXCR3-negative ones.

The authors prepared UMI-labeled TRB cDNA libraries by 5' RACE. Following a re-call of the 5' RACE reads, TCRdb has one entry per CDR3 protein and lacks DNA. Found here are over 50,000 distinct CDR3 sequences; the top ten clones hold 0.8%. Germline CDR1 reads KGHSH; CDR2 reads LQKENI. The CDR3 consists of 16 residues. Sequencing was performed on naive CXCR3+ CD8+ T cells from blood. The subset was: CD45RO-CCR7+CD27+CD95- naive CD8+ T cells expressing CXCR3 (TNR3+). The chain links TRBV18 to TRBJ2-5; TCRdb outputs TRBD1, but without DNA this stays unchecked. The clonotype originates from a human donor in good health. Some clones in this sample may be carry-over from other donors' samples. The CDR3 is CASSPKDRGAQETQYF.